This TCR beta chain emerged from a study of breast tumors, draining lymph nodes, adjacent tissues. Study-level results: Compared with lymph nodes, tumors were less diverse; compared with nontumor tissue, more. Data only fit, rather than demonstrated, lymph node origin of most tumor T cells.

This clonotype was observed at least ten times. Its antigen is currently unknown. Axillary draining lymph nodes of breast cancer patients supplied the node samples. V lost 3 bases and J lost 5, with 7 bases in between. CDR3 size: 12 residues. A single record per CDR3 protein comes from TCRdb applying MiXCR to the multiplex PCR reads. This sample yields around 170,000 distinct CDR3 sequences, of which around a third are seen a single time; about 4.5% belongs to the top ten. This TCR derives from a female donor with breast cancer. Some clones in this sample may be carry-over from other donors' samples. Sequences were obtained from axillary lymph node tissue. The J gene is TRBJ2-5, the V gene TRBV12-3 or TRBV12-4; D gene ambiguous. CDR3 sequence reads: CASSFWLETQYF. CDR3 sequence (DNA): TGTGCCAGCAGTTTTTGGCTGGAGACCCAGTACTTC.